This T cell receptor (beta chain) was identified during a study of cytomegalovirus exposure and HLA in healthy donors. This clone was found once. The V segment lost 3 bases and the J segment 5 bases; nucleotides outside the gene matches: 5. The CDR3 covers 14 residues. CDR1 and CDR2 from the germline V gene are MNHEY and SMNVEV (reference sequence). Repertoires were generated with immunoSEQ multiplex PCR, while TCRdb's copy carries only in-frame clones and drops some. The sample lists some 110,000 clones; more than 85% were seen once. Sequencing was carried out using PBMCs. This clonotype was sampled from a man aged 18 to 35 in good health and CMV-seropositive. The chain joins TRBV27 to TRBJ1-1; 8 nucleotides line up with TRBD1. CDR3: CASSFTGGNTEAFF. Here the CDR3 DNA reads TGTGCCAGCAGTTTTACAGGGGGGAATACTGAAGCTTTCTTT.